A single T cell receptor (beta chain) is shown here with its context. This entry comes from a study of cytomegalovirus exposure and HLA in healthy donors. V lost 5 bases, J lost 3 bases, and 8 bases stayed unmatched. There are 15 residues in the CDR3. Germline lookup yields CDR1 LGHNA and CDR2 YNFKEQ. Here immunoSEQ multiplex PCR was the method, and the copy in TCRdb shows in-frame clones only, minus some. The sample yields 100,000 to 150,000 clones, approximately 95% seen once. The receptor's source is a man aged 18-30 years in good health and CMV-seronegative. The chain has TRBV4-2 and TRBJ2-7, with 9 positions matching TRBD2. Source material: PBMCs. CDR3 bases: TGTGCCAGCAGCGTAGAGGCGGGAGGGCTCTACGAGCAGTACTTC. Protein sequence: CASSVEAGGLYEQYF.